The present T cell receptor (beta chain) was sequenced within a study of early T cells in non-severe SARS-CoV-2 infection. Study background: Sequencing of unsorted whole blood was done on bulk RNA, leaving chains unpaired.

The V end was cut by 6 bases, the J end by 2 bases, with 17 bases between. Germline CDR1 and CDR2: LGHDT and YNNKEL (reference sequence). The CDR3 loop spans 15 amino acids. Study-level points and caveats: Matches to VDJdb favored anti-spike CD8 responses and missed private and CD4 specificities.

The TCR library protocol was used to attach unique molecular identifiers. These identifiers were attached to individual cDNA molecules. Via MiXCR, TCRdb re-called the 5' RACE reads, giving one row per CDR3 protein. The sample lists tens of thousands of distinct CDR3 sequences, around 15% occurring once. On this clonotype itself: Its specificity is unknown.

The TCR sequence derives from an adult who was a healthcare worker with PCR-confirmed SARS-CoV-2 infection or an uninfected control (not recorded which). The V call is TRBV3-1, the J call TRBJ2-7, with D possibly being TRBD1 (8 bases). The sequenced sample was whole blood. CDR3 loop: CASRPTGEGTYEQYF. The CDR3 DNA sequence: TGTGCCAGCAGGCCGACAGGGGAGGGTACCTACGAGCAGTACTTC.